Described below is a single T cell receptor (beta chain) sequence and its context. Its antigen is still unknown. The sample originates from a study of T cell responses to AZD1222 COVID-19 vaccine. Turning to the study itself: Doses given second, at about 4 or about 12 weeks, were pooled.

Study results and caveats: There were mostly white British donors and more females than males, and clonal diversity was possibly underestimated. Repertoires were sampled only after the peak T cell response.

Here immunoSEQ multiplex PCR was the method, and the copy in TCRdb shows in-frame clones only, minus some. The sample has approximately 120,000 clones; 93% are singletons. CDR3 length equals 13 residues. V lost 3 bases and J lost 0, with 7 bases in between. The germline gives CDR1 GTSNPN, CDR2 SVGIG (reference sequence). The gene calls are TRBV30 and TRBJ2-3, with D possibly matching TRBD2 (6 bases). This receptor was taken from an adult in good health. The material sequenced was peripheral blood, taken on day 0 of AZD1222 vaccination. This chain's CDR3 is CAWRGGSTDTQYF. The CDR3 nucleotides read TGTGCCTGGAGGGGGGGTAGCACAGATACGCAGTATTTT.